The rows below give T cell receptor beta chains drawn from one sample of a study of shared clonotypes between healthy human individuals. TCRdb's table, derived via immunoSEQ multiplex PCR, lists solely in-frame clones and lacks some. The sample includes some 790,000 clones, over 60% of them seen just once. The source material was memory CD4+ T cells sorted from blood. These receptors were taken from a woman in her 30s in good health. CDR3s include the opening cysteine and the closing phenylalanine or tryptophan. The order of the fields is V gene, J gene, D gene, clone size, CDR3 DNA, CDR3 protein. The D gene is left open where the match is weak. Size tells how often a clone was seen (once, few, many) or the class of an expanded clone, and some rows leave it out.

>TRBV5-1|TRBJ1-4|NA|NA
TGCGCCAGCAGCTTGGAAGGGAATTCTGAAAAACTGTTTTTT
CASSLEGNSEKLFF
>TRBV18|TRBJ2-7|TRBD2|NA
TGTGCCAGCACGAGATCTAGCGGGATCCTCGACGAGCAGTACTTC
CASTRSSGILDEQYF
>TRBV4-1|TRBJ1-5|NA|NA
TGCGCCAGCAGCCAAAACGCTAGGGGCGATCAGCCCCAGCATTTT
CASSQNARGDQPQHF
>TRBV30|TRBJ1-2|TRBD1|few
TGTGCCTGGAGTAAGGGGACAGGGGGCAACTACACCTTC
CAWSKGTGGNYTF
>TRBV28|TRBJ1-2|NA|NA
TGTGCCAGCAGCTCACACTCAGGGGTACCTAACTATGGCTACACCTTC
CASSSHSGVPNYGYTF
>TRBV7-6|TRBJ2-7|NA|NA
TGTGCCAGCAGCTCCCCGGGGGTCCGCGAGCAGTACTTC
CASSSPGVREQYF
>TRBV27|TRBJ1-2|NA|NA
TGTGCCAGCAGTCCCATTTTGGTGCCGCGGCATGGCTACACCTTC
CASSPILVPRHGYTF
>TRBV5-4|TRBJ2-7|NA|NA
TGTGCCAGCAGGGCAGTGGGGGCAGGTGGCGAGCAGTACTTC
CASRAVGAGGEQYF
>TRBV5-5|TRBJ2-1|TRBD1|few
TGTGCCAGCAGCGGACAGGGGCCATACAATGAGCAGTTCTTC
CASSGQGPYNEQFF
>TRBV28|TRBJ1-4|NA|many
TGTGCCAGCAGTCTTCAGGGTGAAAAACTGTTTTTT
CASSLQGEKLFF
>TRBV7-9|TRBJ1-4|NA|NA
TGTGCCAGCAGCTTAGGGGCAGGGGTTGAAAAACTGTTTTTT
CASSLGAGVEKLFF
>TRBV18|TRBJ2-1|TRBD1|few
TGTGCCAGCTCACCCCGGGACAGGGCGTACAATGAGCAGTTCTTC
CASSPRDRAYNEQFF
>TRBV2|TRBJ2-1|TRBD2|NA
TGTGCCACTTCTCGGGACTACGTCTTAAATGAGCAGTTCTTC
CATSRDYVLNEQFF
>TRBV10-2|TRBJ2-3|TRBD2|few
TGCGCCAGCGCAGCGGGGATTAGCACAGATACGCAGTATTTT
CASAAGISTDTQYF
>TRBV19|TRBJ1-1|NA|few
TGTGCCAGTAGTGTAGAGGACGGGAGAATGAACACTGAAGCTTTCTTT
CASSVEDGRMNTEAFF
>TRBV18|TRBJ2-5|NA|NA
TGTGCCAGCTCACCACGTTGGGGGGCAGAGACCCAGTACTTC
CASSPRWGAETQYF
>TRBV18|TRBJ1-5|NA|NA
TGTGCCAGCTCACGAGGGGGAGAACAGCCCCAGCATTTT
CASSRGGEQPQHF
>TRBV2|TRBJ2-2|TRBD2|many
TGTGCCAGCAGTGAGATACTAGCGGGAACGAACACCGGGGAGCTGTTTTTT
CASSEILAGTNTGELFF
>TRBV7-8|TRBJ1-5|NA|NA
TGTGCCAGCAGCTGGCAAGATAGCAATCAGCCCCAGCATTTT
CASSWQDSNQPQHF
>TRBV4-1|TRBJ2-7|TRBD2|once
TGCGCCAGCAGCCAAGCCCCGGGACTAGCGGGAGGTTTATCCTACGAGCAGTACTTC
CASSQAPGLAGGLSYEQYF
>TRBV4-1|TRBJ2-5|TRBD1|NA
TGCGCCAGCAGCCAAGAATGGGACAGGGAAGAGACCCAGTACTTC
CASSQEWDREETQYF
>TRBV7-9|TRBJ2-5|TRBD2|NA
TGTGCCAGCAGTCGCCTGTCGGCGGGAGGAGAGACCCAGTACTTC
CASSRLSAGGETQYF
>TRBV6-5|TRBJ2-2|NA|few
TGTGCCAGCACTGACCCCCCCGGGGAGCTGTTTTTT
CASTDPPGELFF
>TRBV5-1|TRBJ2-5|NA|NA
TGCGCCAGCAGCTTAGGCAGGAGGGGAGAGACCCAGTACTTC
CASSLGRRGETQYF
>TRBV7-2|TRBJ1-5|TRBD1|NA
TGTGCCAGCAGCTTCGACAGGGACAATCAGCCCCAGCATTTT
CASSFDRDNQPQHF
>TRBV27|TRBJ1-5|TRBD1|NA
TGTGCCAGCGGTGGGGACAGGCAGAATCAGCCCCAGCATTTT
CASGGDRQNQPQHF
>TRBV5-1|TRBJ1-5|TRBD1|NA
TGCGCCAGCAGCGCGGGAACAGGGGGCTTTCAGCCCCAGCATTTT
CASSAGTGGFQPQHF
>TRBV10-3|TRBJ2-6|NA|NA
TGTGCCATCAGTGAAGGAAGTCCGGGACAAGGGTGGTCTGGGGCCAACGTCCTGACTTTC
CAISEGSPGQGWSGANVLTF
>TRBV5-1|TRBJ2-4|NA|once
TGCGCCAGCAGCTCTGACAGCTTAAATAACATTCAGTACTTC
CASSSDSLNNIQYF
>TRBV4-2|TRBJ1-3|NA|once
TGTGCCAGCAGCCAAGATTGGGCAGCGGGAAACACCATATATTTT
CASSQDWAAGNTIYF
>TRBV18|TRBJ2-7|TRBD2|NA
TGTGCCAGCTCACCGGCGGGACTAGCGGGATACGAGCAGTACTTC
CASSPAGLAGYEQYF
>TRBV5-1|TRBJ2-1|NA|few
TGCGCCAGCAGCTTGGCCGATCACCGTTACAATGAGCAGTTCTTC
CASSLADHRYNEQFF
>TRBV2|TRBJ2-6|TRBD1|NA
TGTGCCAGCAGAGCCGGGACAGGGGGCTCTGGGGCCAACGTCCTGACTTTC
CASRAGTGGSGANVLTF
>TRBV28|TRBJ2-2|TRBD2|NA
TGTGCCAGCCTGGCGGGGACTAAGGTCGGGGAGCTGTTTTTT
CASLAGTKVGELFF
>TRBV2|TRBJ2-7|NA|NA
TGTGCCAGCAATCAGGCAGGGCCCTACGAGCAGTACTTC
CASNQAGPYEQYF
>TRBV28|TRBJ2-7|NA|NA
TGTGCCAGCAGATACCGGGGAGAGGGGGTCACCTACGAGCAGTACTTC
CASRYRGEGVTYEQYF
>TRBV4-2|TRBJ2-6|NA|NA
TGTGCCAGCTCGCACAACTCTGGGGCCAACGTCCTGACTTTC
CASSHNSGANVLTF
>TRBV7-9|TRBJ2-7|TRBD2|NA
TGTGCCAGCAGCTCGCCGGGACTAGCGGGAGCCGAGCAGTACTTC
CASSSPGLAGAEQYF
>TRBV7-2|TRBJ2-1|NA|NA
TGTGCCAGCAGCTTTGTAACCAGCGGCTACAATGAGCAGTTCTTC
CASSFVTSGYNEQFF
>TRBV13|TRBJ1-1|NA|NA
TGTGCCAGCAGCTTCTCGGGATTGAACACTGAAGCTTTCTTT
CASSFSGLNTEAFF
>TRBV30|TRBJ1-2|TRBD1|few
TGTGCCTCGGACTTCAGGGGGCTCAACTATGGCTACACCTTC
CASDFRGLNYGYTF
>TRBV15|TRBJ2-2|NA|NA
TGTGCCACCAGCCCGCGCAGGCAGTCCCAAAGAACTGGGGAGCTGTTTTTT
CATSPRRQSQRTGELFF
>TRBV18|TRBJ1-1|NA|NA
TGTGCCAGCTCACCACAGCGGTCAGGGGTCTCGAACACTGAAGCTTTCTTT
CASSPQRSGVSNTEAFF
>TRBV29-1|TRBJ1-3|NA|NA
TGCAGCGTTGTTCCTGGAGCTGGAAACACCATATATTTT
CSVVPGAGNTIYF
>TRBV7-9|TRBJ2-7|NA|many
TGTGCCAGCAGCTTTGTCCCCGGGTCCTACGAGCAGTACTTC
CASSFVPGSYEQYF